The entry below describes one TCR beta chain. This CDR3 has 15 amino acids. The V end was cut by 4 bases, the J end by 4 bases, with 14 bases between. From germline, CDR1 is SGHTA and CDR2 FQGTGA. Time point in this sample: newly diagnosed GD, antithyroid drugs for less than 3 months. TCR sequences were obtained from RNA taken from PBMCs. Construction of the TCR beta libraries employed iRepertoire HTBI primers in conjunction with Arm-PCR of CDR3 regions. TCRdb re-derived calls from the multiplex PCR reads in MiXCR, one entry per CDR3 protein. The sample has more than 400,000 distinct CDR3 sequences; 16% are singletons. The source of the sample is a study of regulatory T cells in long-lasting Graves disease. This same sample was also part of a study on T cells in Graves' hyperthyroidism and ophthalmopathy.

The source is a man between 40 and 49 years old with Graves disease. This chain uses TRBV7-3 with TRBJ1-5; TRBD1 might be the D (6 bases). This specimen consisted of peripheral blood mononuclear cells (PBMCs), obtained at new diagnosis, from a patient treated with antithyroid drugs. Written as DNA, the CDR3 is TGTGCCAGCAGCTCCGGGACAAGAATTAATCAGCCCCAGCATTTT. Protein: CASSSGTRINQPQHF.